A single sample gave rise to the 10 T cell receptor beta chains below, sequenced in a study of human T cells and chemical hapten exposure. The time point is: pre-sensitization, week 0. Treatment meaning: therapeutic diphenylcyclopropenone sensitization with weekly scalp DPC. Unfractionated whole blood yielded total RNA. Using its own MiXCR run on the RACE reads, TCRdb lists one record per CDR3 protein. In the table there are about 34,000 distinct CDR3 sequences, about a tenth of which are singletons. Here the sequenced sample was whole blood, taken in connection with sensitization to the hapten diphenylcyclopropenone (DPC). These receptors all come from a man over 45 with alopecia areata. Some clones in this sample may be carry-over from other donors' samples.

This clonotype showed up many times. The rearrangement links TRBV7-2 to TRBJ2-1; 9 bases match TRBD2. CDR1 is SGHTA, CDR2 FQGNSA, per germline. Trimming took 3 bases from V and 9 from J; bases not matched to a gene: 9. The CDR3 extends over 15 amino acids. The CDR3 loop is CASSFSGRREVEQFF. CDR3 sequence (DNA): TGTGCCAGCAGCTTCAGCGGGAGGCGGGAGGTTGAGCAGTTCTTC.

In its sample, this clonotype was seen a few times. V gene TRBV20-1 combines with J gene TRBJ2-1, with D unresolved. Germline loops: CDR1 DFQATT, CDR2 SNEGSKA (reference sequence). The germline V and J ends were trimmed by 0 bases and 3 bases, with 9 bases remaining between them. The CDR3 loop spans 14 amino acids. In nucleotides, the CDR3 is TGCAGTGCTAGAGAACGAAGTCGCTACAATGAGCAGTTCTTC. This translates into CSARERSRYNEQFF.

This clonotype was counted at least ten times. The chain joins TRBV3-1 to TRBJ2-7; 15 positions match TRBD2. The CDR3 runs 18 residues. Germline V CDR1 and CDR2: LGHDT, YNNKEL (reference sequence). With 0 bases clipped from V and 4 bases from J, the junction kept 7 bases outside the gene matches. The CDR3 coding sequence is TGTGCCAGCAGCCAAGATCCTTCGGGACTAGCGGGAGGTTACGAGCAGTACTTC. This codes for CASSQDPSGLAGGYEQYF.

This clonotype was counted between two and nine times. The J gene is TRBJ1-1, the V gene TRBV27; 8 positions match TRBD1. After removal of 4 bases from V and 2 bases from J, the junction contained 6 bases not matched to a gene. Germline V gene lookup returns CDR1 MNHEY and CDR2 SMNVEV (reference sequence). This CDR3 has 15 amino acids. The CDR3 sequence is CASSYNSGGNTEAFF. The CDR3 DNA reads as TGTGCCAGCAGTTATAACTCAGGGGGCAACACTGAAGCTTTCTTT.

This clonotype was counted a few times. The gene calls are TRBV29-1 and TRBJ2-3; 7 positions agree with TRBD1. The germline V gene has CDR1 SQVTM and CDR2 ANQGSEA. V was clipped by 4 bases and J by 5 bases; unmatched bases: 3. The CDR3 is made up of 12 amino acids. The chain's CDR3 is CSVVRGKDTQYF. CDR3 nucleotides: TGCAGCGTTGTCAGGGGGAAAGATACGCAGTATTTT.

This clonotype was counted at least ten times. The chain couples TRBV12-5 to TRBJ2-1, with 8 bases identical to TRBD1. This CDR3 has 14 residues. The V and J ends lost 5 bases and 5 bases, in that order; junction bases with no gene match: 5. The germline CDR1 and CDR2 sequences are LGHNT and FRNRAP. The CDR3, as DNA: TGTGCTAGTGGTCTGGGACAGGAAAACAATGAGCAGTTCTTC. The encoded protein is CASGLGQENNEQFF.

This clonotype occurred many times. This chain connects TRBV9 to TRBJ2-2; D remains ambiguous. CDR3 length: 13 amino acids. Trimming left V 3 bases short and J 4 bases short, with 7 bases between. CDR1 is SGDLS, CDR2 YYNGEE, per germline. The CDR3: CASSAGITGELFF. The CDR3, as DNA: TGTGCCAGCAGCGCGGGCATCACCGGGGAGCTGTTTTTT.

In its sample, this clonotype was seen a few times. The gene calls are TRBV28 and TRBJ2-7, with D possibly called TRBD1 or TRBD2 (5 bases each). The V and J ends lost 6 bases and 6 bases respectively, with 15 bases between them. The germline CDR1 and CDR2 sequences are MDHEN and SYDVKM. The CDR3 loop spans 13 amino acids. CDR3 DNA sequence: TGTGCCAGCAGCCGGGGCTTCGGAGGCGAGCAGTACTTC. Translation: CASSRGFGGEQYF.

This clonotype was recorded at least ten times. V is TRBV18 and J is TRBJ2-2, with TRBD1 as a possible D gene (6 bases). The V end lost 6 bases, the J end lost 1 base, and 15 bases lay between the germline ends. Germline V CDR1 and CDR2: KGHSH, LQKENI. This CDR3 has 16 residues. The CDR3 DNA sequence: TGTGCCAGCTCCCCAATCAGGGGCAAGAACACCGGGGAGCTGTTTTTT. Protein product: CASSPIRGKNTGELFF. Full variable domain (remainder filled in from reference TRBV18 and TRBJ2-2): NAGVMQNPRHLVRRRGQEARLRCSPMKGHSHVYWYRQLPEEGLKFMVYLQKENIIDESGMPKERFSAEFPKEGPSILRIQQVVRGDSAAYFCASSPIRGKNTGELFFGEGSRLTVL.

The sample holds many counts of this clonotype. The chain links TRBV20-1 to TRBJ1-6; no reliable D call. V shed 3 bases and J shed 11 bases, with 8 bases lying between them. The CDR3 has 11 residues. The germline gives CDR1 DFQATT, CDR2 SNEGSKA (reference sequence). The CDR3 loop reads CSAREGPPLHF. DNA of the CDR3: TGCAGTGCTAGGGAAGGGCCACCCCTCCACTTT.